These 32 T cell receptor beta chains were sequenced from one sample in a study of blood T cell repertoires in COVID-19. Clones were read by immunoSEQ multiplex PCR, and TCRdb kept only the in-frame ones, dropping some. Of 300,000 to 400,000 clones in the sample, roughly nine tenths were seen once. The sample comprised PBMCs or T cells enriched from blood (not recorded which). These TCRs come from a woman aged 30 to 39 who had been exposed to COVID-19.

For the CDR3, the DNA is TGTGCCAGCAGTCCTAGGGACTTCTCTGAAGCTTTCTTT. As protein: CASSPRDFSEAFF. The chain combines TRBV12-3 or TRBV12-4 with TRBJ1-1; a possible D gene is TRBD1 (5 bases). The CDR3 consists of 13 residues. Trimming pared 5 bases from V and 6 bases from J, leaving 13 bases between.

The V and J genes are TRBV20-1 and TRBJ1-1; D call uncertain. V was clipped by 5 bases and J by 1 base, with 5 bases between them. CDR3 size: 11 residues. Germline V gene data show CDR1 as DFQATT and CDR2 as SNEGSKA (reference sequence). The CDR3 loop is CSASRNTEAFF. The CDR3 nucleotides read TGCAGTGCTTCCCGGAACACTGAAGCTTTCTTT.

The V and J genes are TRBV19 and TRBJ2-2; the D is unclear. Deletions cut 8 bases from V and 0 bases from J, with 10 bases between. CDR1 LNHDA and CDR2 SQIVND come from the germline V gene (reference sequence). CDR3 length equals 14 residues. CDR3 DNA: TGTGCCAGTTCGCGGTTATCGAACACCGGGGAGCTGTTTTTT. This gives the protein CASSRLSNTGELFF.

J is TRBJ1-2 and V is TRBV5-1; the D gene is possibly TRBD1 (6 bases). The CDR3 contains 19 residues. V was trimmed by 2 bases and J by 6 bases, leaving 29 bases between them. Germline V gene sequence: CDR1 SGHRS, CDR2 YFSETQ. The CDR3 DNA follows: TGCGCCAGCAGCTTTAAGAGGGGGAGAACAGAGGCGGGCAGGAATGGCTACACCTTC. It codes for CASSFKRGRTEAGRNGYTF.

The chain employs TRBV18 and TRBJ2-5, with TRBD1 as a possible D gene (5 bases). Germline V gene lookup returns CDR1 KGHSH and CDR2 LQKENI. This CDR3 comprises 15 residues. Trimming removed 4 bases at V and 5 bases at J, with 17 bases between. The CDR3 spells CASSLQELLRETQYF. CDR3 in DNA: TGTGCCAGCTCACTACAGGAACTCCTTCGGGAGACCCAGTACTTC.

J is TRBJ1-6 and V is TRBV29-1, with 9 positions matching TRBD1. The CDR3 extends over 12 amino acids. The germline V gene has CDR1 SQVTM and CDR2 ANQGSEA. J gave up 13 bases and V 4 bases, and 5 bases lay outside the gene matches. The CDR3 here is CSVGGQGKPLHF. In nucleotides, the CDR3 is TGCAGCGTTGGGGGACAGGGTAAGCCCCTCCACTTT.

This chain links TRBV13 with TRBJ2-1; 13 bases are shared with TRBD2. This CDR3 comprises 17 residues. In germline, CDR1 is PRHDT, CDR2 FYEKMQ (reference sequence). Trimming at V came to 1 base and at J to 8 bases, leaving 8 bases not matched to a gene. The CDR3 DNA is TGTGCCAGCAGCTTAGAGACTAGCGGGGGGAGTCCGGATGAGCAGTTCTTC. Its translation: CASSLETSGGSPDEQFF.

CDR3: CASSRWTGNYNEQFF. The CDR3 DNA sequence: TGTGCCAGCAGCCGCTGGACAGGGAATTACAATGAGCAGTTCTTC. J is TRBJ2-1 and V is TRBV5-6, with 8 nucleotides matching TRBD1. The CDR3 consists of 15 residues. The V gene end was trimmed by 4 bases and the J gene end by 4 bases; junction bases not matched to a gene: 7. Germline CDR1 is SGHDT and CDR2 is YYEEEE.

The chain recombines TRBV2 with TRBJ2-7, with D possibly being TRBD2 (6 bases). Looked up from germline, CDR1 is SNHLY and CDR2 is FYNNEI. V was trimmed by 2 bases and J by 7 bases, leaving 9 bases between them. CDR3 length: 12 amino acids. The CDR3 here is CASSEIGGEQYF. CDR3 in DNA: TGTGCCAGCAGTGAAATCGGAGGGGAGCAGTACTTC.

V gene TRBV2 combines with J gene TRBJ2-1; 10 nucleotides agree with TRBD1. The CDR3 length is 13 residues. CDR1 and CDR2 (germline): SNHLY, FYNNEI. V shed 7 bases and J 8 bases; nucleotides not matched to a gene: 5. The CDR3 DNA is TGTGCCAGCAATCGGGACAGGGGCGATGAGCAGTTCTTC. This sequence encodes CASNRDRGDEQFF.

J is TRBJ1-1 and V is TRBV5-1; weak D call: TRBD1 (6 bases). The germline gives CDR1 SGHRS, CDR2 YFSETQ. Trimming stripped 3 bases from V and 4 bases from J, with 13 bases between. The length of the CDR3 is 14 residues. As DNA, the CDR3 is TGCGCCAGCAGCTCGGGAGGGGGAGGCACTGAAGCTTTCTTT. Its protein product is CASSSGGGGTEAFF.

This chain joins TRBV7-9 and TRBJ2-1; D gene unclear. Germline lookup yields CDR1 SEHNR and CDR2 FQNEAQ (reference sequence). Trimming pared 3 bases from V and 3 bases from J, leaving 3 bases between. The CDR3 is made up of 12 amino acids. The CDR3 DNA reads TGTGCCAGCAGCTTCGTCTACAATGAGCAGTTCTTC. It is translated as CASSFVYNEQFF.

The chain uses TRBV7-2 and TRBJ1-2; 8 bases align to TRBD1. Losses at the gene ends were 5 bases for V and 6 bases for J; bases not matched to a gene: 11. This CDR3 region has 15 residues. Per germline, CDR1 SGHTA and CDR2 FQGNSA. The CDR3 DNA reads as TGTGCCAGCAGCCCCCGGACAGGGAGGGAGAATGGCTACACCTTC. Translation: CASSPRTGRENGYTF. Full variable domain (remainder filled in from reference TRBV7-2 and TRBJ1-2): GAGVSQSPSNKVTEKGKDVELRCDPISGHTALYWYRQSLGQGLEFLIYFQGNSAPDKSGLPSDRFSAERTGGSVSTLTIQRTQQEDSAVYLCASSPRTGRENGYTFGSGTRLTVV.

V gene TRBV3-1 (or the pseudogene TRBV3-2) combines with J gene TRBJ1-2; 9 bases are shared with TRBD1. CDR1 is LGHDT and CDR2 is YNNKEL in the germline V gene (reference sequence). Trimming at V came to 4 bases and at J to 5 bases, leaving 5 bases not matched to a gene. The CDR3 is made up of 14 amino acids. CDR3 residues: CASSPLGTGYGYTF. CDR3 DNA: TGTGCCAGCAGCCCACTAGGGACAGGGTATGGCTACACCTTC.

The rearrangement joins TRBV19 to TRBJ1-1; weak D call: TRBD1 (6 bases). The CDR3 consists of 15 residues. The V end lost 2 bases, the J end lost 3 bases, and 13 bases lay between the germline ends. The V gene's germline CDR1 is LNHDA and CDR2 SQIVND (reference sequence). Here the CDR3 DNA reads TGTGCCAGTAGTATAAGTGTGGGGACATACACTGAAGCTTTCTTT. The encoded protein is CASSISVGTYTEAFF. Complete variable domain (other parts from reference TRBV19 and TRBJ1-1): DGGITQSPKYLFRKEGQNVTLSCEQNLNHDAMYWYRQDPGQGLRLIYYSQIVNDFQKGDIAEGYSVSREKKESFPLTVTSAQKNPTAFYLCASSISVGTYTEAFFGQGTRLTVV.

The V gene is TRBV6-5, the J gene TRBJ1-1; TRBD1 is a possible D gene (6 bases). This CDR3 comprises 15 residues. The germline gives CDR1 MNHEY, CDR2 SVGAGI. Trimming shortened V by 2 bases and J by 2 bases, and 12 bases separated the two germline ends. CDR3: CASSYAKGDNTEAFF. Written as DNA, the CDR3 is TGTGCCAGCAGTTACGCCAAGGGGGACAACACTGAAGCTTTCTTT.

The chain recombines TRBV7-9 with TRBJ1-1; D not resolved. Trimming took off 3 bases at V and 2 bases at J, with 7 bases between the two ends. There are 13 residues in the CDR3. Germline-derived CDR1 and CDR2 are SEHNR and FQNEAQ (reference sequence). CDR3 residues: CASSFLLNTEAFF. Written as DNA, the CDR3 is TGTGCCAGCAGCTTTTTGCTAAACACTGAAGCTTTCTTT.

In its sample, this clone was seen once. An end of the junction differs from the germline gene, which may be a read error. The V and J genes are TRBV13 and TRBJ2-7, with 11 bases lining up with TRBD2. This CDR3 has 15 residues. Per germline, CDR1 PRHDT and CDR2 FYEKMQ (reference sequence). The CDR3 nucleotides read TGTGCCAGCAGTTTAGCGGGGGGGCCCTACTACGAGCAGTACTTC. Translation: CASSLAGGPYYEQYF.

The chain joins TRBV15 to TRBJ2-7; D not resolved. The germline V gene has CDR1 LNHNV and CDR2 YYDKDF (reference sequence). This CDR3 is 15 amino acids long. Deletions cut 6 bases from V and 1 base from J, with 16 bases between. CDR3 nucleotides: TGTGCCACCAGTCCCTCCCGGGTGGCATCCTACGAGCAGTACTTC. Residues: CATSPSRVASYEQYF. Complete variable domain (other parts from reference TRBV15 and TRBJ2-7): DAMVIQNPRYQVTQFGKPVTLSCSQTLNHNVMYWYQQKSSQAPKLLFHYYDKDFNNEADTPDNFQSRRPNTSFCFLDIRSPGLGDTAMYLCATSPSRVASYEQYFGPGTRLTVT.

The V and J genes are TRBV3-1 (or the pseudogene TRBV3-2) and TRBJ1-4; D is possibly TRBD1 (6 bases). CDR3 length: 13 amino acids. Between the trimmed V and J ends, which lost 2 bases and 12 bases, there was a span of 13 bases. The germline gives CDR1 LGHDT, CDR2 YNNKEL (reference sequence). CDR3 region: CASSQPVRQELFF. The CDR3 DNA sequence: TGTGCCAGCAGCCAACCTGTCAGACAGGAACTGTTTTTT.

The chain combines TRBV7-8 with TRBJ1-3; D is unresolved. The CDR3 has 12 amino acids. Trimming removed 2 bases at V and 8 bases at J, with 7 bases between. Germline V gene lookup returns CDR1 SGHVS and CDR2 FQNEAQ. CDR3 region: CASSLSSDTIYF. CDR3 in DNA: TGTGCCAGCAGCTTAAGTTCGGACACCATATATTTT.

V is TRBV7-8 and J is TRBJ1-2; D perhaps matches TRBD1 (5 bases). CDR1 is SGHVS, CDR2 FQNEAQ, per germline. CDR3 length: 16 amino acids. V was pared by 3 bases and J by 2 bases, with 16 bases between. DNA of the CDR3: TGTGCCAGCAGCTTGGTCGGGCGGAGGGGAAACTATGGCTACACCTTC. This sequence encodes CASSLVGRRGNYGYTF.

The V and J genes are TRBV2 and TRBJ1-4, with 11 positions matching TRBD1. J gave up 7 bases and V 6 bases, and 10 bases lay outside the gene matches. Germline lookup yields CDR1 SNHLY and CDR2 FYNNEI. The CDR3 consists of 16 residues. The CDR3 DNA sequence: TGTGCCAGCAGCCCCGGGACAGGGGGTATGGGTGAAAAACTGTTTTTT. It encodes CASSPGTGGMGEKLFF.

The CDR3 here is CASSRDSRGTQYF. For the CDR3, the DNA is TGTGCCAGCAGCCGGGACTCAAGGGGGACCCAGTACTTC. The chain links TRBV3-1 (or the pseudogene TRBV3-2) to TRBJ2-5, with D possibly being TRBD2 (6 bases). This CDR3 region has 13 residues. With 4 bases removed from V and 7 bases from J, the gap between germline ends came to 13 bases. Germline CDR1 LGHDT, CDR2 YNNKEL (reference sequence).

The genes are TRBV18 and TRBJ1-3; no reliable D call. V was clipped by 2 bases and J by 0 bases, with 5 bases between them. Per the germline V gene, CDR1 is KGHSH and CDR2 is LQKENI. The CDR3 is 14 residues long. CDR3 sequence: CASSPYNSGNTIYF. CDR3 coding DNA: TGTGCCAGCTCACCATACAACTCTGGAAACACCATATATTTT.

The chain has TRBV4-1 and TRBJ1-2; 8 bases are a match to TRBD1. There are 16 residues in the CDR3. The germline gives CDR1 MGHRA, CDR2 YSYEKL. V was clipped by 1 base and J by 4 bases; unmatched bases: 8. As DNA, the CDR3 is TGCGCCAGCAGCCAAGGCCGGGACAGGTCGTTCTATGGCTACACCTTC. Its translation is CASSQGRDRSFYGYTF.

The chain joins TRBV25-1 to TRBJ2-1, with D maybe TRBD2 (7 bases). Germline CDR1 is MGHDK and CDR2 is SYGVNS. V lost 5 bases to trimming and J lost 7 bases, with 21 bases between them. The length of the CDR3 is 16 residues. The CDR3 DNA reads TGTGCCAGCAGTTCCTTGGCCGGGGGGCCTCAAAATGAGCAGTTCTTC. It translates to CASSSLAGGPQNEQFF.

The rearrangement links TRBV3-1 (or the pseudogene TRBV3-2) to TRBJ1-2, with D possibly being TRBD1 (6 bases). V dropped 2 bases and J dropped 5 bases, with 12 bases sitting between them. Germline CDR1 reads LGHDT; CDR2 reads YNNKEL (reference sequence). The CDR3 is 14 amino acids. The CDR3 DNA sequence: TGTGCCAGCAGCCAAAGGGGGAGTGGATATGGCTACACCTTC. Protein: CASSQRGSGYGYTF.

This chain links TRBV4-3 with TRBJ1-2; the match to TRBD1 covers 9 bases. The germline V gene has CDR1 LGHNA and CDR2 YSLEER. Unmatched junction bases numbered 9, after V lost 4 bases and J lost 3 bases. The CDR3 loop spans 16 amino acids. CDR3 coding DNA: TGCGCCAGCAGCCCCCGCTCGGACAGGGGCCACTATGGCTACACCTTC. Protein sequence: CASSPRSDRGHYGYTF.

This sequence joins TRBV28 and TRBJ1-2; unclear D gene. Germline assignment: CDR1 MDHEN and CDR2 SYDVKM. V was trimmed by 5 bases and J by 3 bases, leaving 10 bases between them. The CDR3 loop spans 13 amino acids. CDR3 sequence (DNA): TGTGCCAGCAGTGCCGGCCAGGACTATGGCTACACCTTC. Its protein is CASSAGQDYGYTF.

The chain links TRBV5-1 to TRBJ1-5, with 7 positions matching TRBD1. The CDR3 length is 13 residues. The germline V gene encodes CDR1 SGHRS and CDR2 YFSETQ. The J segment lost 5 bases and the V segment lost 3 bases, leaving 2 bases of the junction unmatched. The CDR3 protein is CASSYRGDQPQHF. CDR3 in DNA: TGCGCCAGCAGCTACAGGGGAGATCAGCCCCAGCATTTT.

The rearrangement links TRBV6-5 to TRBJ1-1; no definite D call. Looked up from germline, CDR1 is MNHEY and CDR2 is SVGAGI. The ends were cut back, 0 bases at V and 1 base at J, with 12 bases in the middle. The CDR3 runs to 16 residues. Written as DNA, the CDR3 is TGTGCCAGCAGTTACTCCTTGACACGCCCGAACACTGAAGCTTTCTTT. Encoded protein: CASSYSLTRPNTEAFF.